A selection of T cell receptor beta chains follows, all from one sample in a study of T cells in Graves' hyperthyroidism and ophthalmopathy. A single record per CDR3 protein comes from TCRdb applying MiXCR to the multiplex PCR reads. The sample holds around 450,000 distinct CDR3 sequences, about an eighth seen once. The sequencing sample was made of blood. The receptors here all came from a woman aged 18-29 years with Graves' hyperthyroidism. Each CDR3 is given with its conserved first and last residue. The D gene is left open where the match is weak. A row's size may be missing; if present it is once, few, many or a size class.

V gene	J gene	D gene	clone size	CDR3 protein	CDR3 DNA
TRBV3-1	TRBJ1-4	.	many	CASSRLEGATNEKLFF	TGTGCCAGCAGCCGGTTGGAAGGGGCAACTAATGAAAAACTGTTTTTT
TRBV19	TRBJ2-3	.	.	CASSWGSSTDTQYF	TGTGCCAGTAGTTGGGGTTCTAGCACAGATACGCAGTATTTT
TRBV5-1	TRBJ2-7	TRBD1	few	CASSGTGGPAYEQCF	TGCGCCAGCAGCGGAACAGGGGGTCCGGCCTACGAGCAGTGCTTC
TRBV6-5	TRBJ1-2	TRBD1	many	CASSFTGDYGYTF	TGTGCCAGCAGTTTCACAGGGGACTATGGCTACACCTTC
TRBV10-3	TRBJ1-3	.	few	CAISEGRWGGNTIYF	TGTGCCATCAGTGAGGGACGCTGGGGAGGAAACACCATATATTTT
TRBV6-2/TRBV6-3	TRBJ1-5	.	.	CASSYSGQNREHF	TGTGCCAGCAGTTACTCCGGACAAAACCGGGAACATTTT
TRBV6-5	TRBJ1-3	.	few	CASSYSPGVGNTIYF	TGTGCCAGCAGTTACTCACCAGGGGTTGGAAACACCATATATTTT
TRBV6-4	TRBJ1-2	.	many	CASSDSEGYGYTF	TGTGCCAGCAGTGACTCCGAGGGATATGGCTACACCTTC
TRBV7-8	TRBJ2-1	TRBD2	.	CASSLRTGLAGGRNEQFF	TGTGCCAGCAGCTTACGAACGGGACTAGCGGGAGGGAGGAATGAGCAGTTCTTC
TRBV29-1	TRBJ2-1	TRBD1	many	CSGGGQGTNEQFF	TGCAGCGGAGGGGGACAGGGGACGAATGAGCAGTTCTTC
TRBV3-1	TRBJ1-4	.	many	CASSQGTGINEKLFF	TGTGCCAGCAGCCAAGGCACGGGGATCAATGAAAAACTGTTTTTT
TRBV28	TRBJ2-3	TRBD1	many	CASSSGQGRSSTDTQYF	TGTGCCAGCAGTTCGGGACAGGGACGTTCTAGCACAGATACGCAGTATTTT
TRBV20-1	TRBJ2-2	TRBD2	.	CSANLAGGTGELFF	TGCAGTGCTAACTTAGCGGGAGGTACCGGGGAGCTGTTTTTT
TRBV20-1	TRBJ2-7	TRBD2	many	CSATPGLAGFEQYF	TGCAGTGCTACTCCGGGACTAGCGGGCTTTGAGCAGTACTTC
TRBV6-2/TRBV6-3	TRBJ2-7	.	few	CASSYSVSGAYEQYF	TGTGCCAGCAGTTACTCCGTATCCGGGGCCTACGAGCAGTACTTC
TRBV12-3/TRBV12-4	TRBJ2-7	.	many	CASSLDSGSSYEQYF	TGTGCCAGCAGTTTAGATTCGGGTAGCTCCTACGAGCAGTACTTC
TRBV10-3	TRBJ2-7	.	many	CAIRANPGEPYEQYF	TGTGCCATCAGAGCTAACCCAGGGGAGCCCTACGAGCAGTACTTC
TRBV28	TRBJ2-5	.	many	CASSPRRETQYF	TGTGCCAGCAGTCCAAGGAGGGAGACCCAGTACTTC
TRBV2	TRBJ1-5	.	many	CASSRPGDQPQHF	TGTGCCAGCAGCCGACCGGGAGATCAGCCCCAGCATTTT
TRBV20-1	TRBJ2-1	.	many	CSASKLAVSYNEQFF	TGCAGTGCTAGCAAATTAGCGGTATCCTACAATGAGCAGTTCTTC
TRBV14	TRBJ2-1	TRBD2	few	CASSQGREKFYNEQFF	TGTGCCAGCAGCCAAGGGCGGGAGAAGTTTTACAATGAGCAGTTCTTC
TRBV5-1	TRBJ2-3	.	many	CASSLSWPSSSTDTQYF	TGCGCCAGCAGCTTGTCTTGGCCTTCCTCTAGCACAGATACGCAGTATTTT
TRBV5-1	TRBJ2-7	TRBD1	many	CASSRDRGRYEQYF	TGCGCCAGCAGCCGGGACAGGGGACGCTACGAGCAGTACTTC
TRBV28	TRBJ1-6	.	.	CASSRLTRGSYNSPLHF	TGTGCCAGCAGTCGACTAACCAGAGGCTCCTATAATTCACCCCTCCACTTT
TRBV6-1	TRBJ2-1	TRBD2	few	CASSSPGGARNEQFF	TGTGCCAGCAGTTCCCCGGGGGGAGCAAGGAATGAGCAGTTCTTC
TRBV15	TRBJ1-1	.	few	CATRSRGQNTEAFF	TGTGCCACCCGGTCCAGGGGTCAAAACACTGAAGCTTTCTTT
TRBV29-1	TRBJ2-7	.	many	CSAQDGYEQYF	TGCAGCGCTCAGGACGGCTACGAGCAGTACTTC
TRBV12-3/TRBV12-4	TRBJ2-7	.	many	CASSLEGPYEQYF	TGTGCCAGCAGTTTGGAGGGCCCCTACGAGCAGTACTTC
TRBV11-3	TRBJ2-7	TRBD1	many	CASSSSDRGNYEQYF	TGTGCCAGCAGCTCGAGTGACAGGGGAAACTACGAGCAGTACTTC
TRBV28	TRBJ2-7	.	.	CASSLWYEQYF	TGTGCCAGCAGCCTTTGGTACGAGCAGTACTTC
TRBV7-6	TRBJ2-5	.	many	CASSPGEALSETQYF	TGTGCCAGCAGCCCTGGGGAGGCACTAAGCGAGACCCAGTACTTC
TRBV7-9	TRBJ2-7	TRBD1	many	CASSLGTGVYEQYF	TGTGCCAGCAGCTTAGGGACAGGGGTCTACGAGCAGTACTTC
TRBV5-1	TRBJ2-2	.	.	CASSFMRGKNTGELFF	TGTGCCAGCAGCTTCATGCGCGGGAAGAACACCGGGGAGCTGTTTTTT
TRBV5-1	TRBJ2-1	.	many	CASSSTYNEQFF	TGCGCCAGCAGCTCAACCTACAATGAGCAGTTCTTC
TRBV6-1	TRBJ2-7	TRBD1	many	CASSGQGVNEQYF	TGTGCCAGCAGTGGACAGGGCGTCAACGAGCAGTACTTC
TRBV28	TRBJ1-5	TRBD1	many	CASSLPGTGGSNQPQHF	TGTGCCAGCAGTTTACCCGGGACAGGGGGAAGCAATCAGCCCCAGCATTTT
TRBV28	TRBJ1-1	.	.	CASSLDPREAFF	TGTGCCAGCAGTTTAGATCCCCGCGAAGCTTTCTTT
TRBV6-1	TRBJ1-1	TRBD1	many	CASSETAPDRAEAFF	TGTGCCAGCAGTGAAACCGCTCCGGACAGGGCTGAAGCTTTCTTT
TRBV12-3/TRBV12-4	TRBJ2-2	.	many	CASSSGQLTGELFF	TGTGCCAGCAGTTCCGGACAGCTCACCGGGGAGCTGTTTTTT
TRBV19	TRBJ2-3	TRBD2	.	CASSPKPLAGVTDTQYF	TGTGCCAGTAGTCCAAAACCTCTAGCGGGAGTTACAGATACGCAGTATTTT
TRBV30	TRBJ1-3	.	.	CAWGENTHGNTIYF	TGTGCCTGGGGTGAAAATACTCACGGAAACACCATATATTTT
TRBV29-1	TRBJ2-7	TRBD2	.	CSVAGTSGGYEQYF	TGCAGCGTGGCTGGGACTAGCGGGGGCTACGAGCAGTACTTC
TRBV5-6	TRBJ2-5	.	many	CASSLGPRETQYF	TGTGCCAGCAGCTTGGGGCCCCGAGAGACCCAGTACTTC
TRBV6-2/TRBV6-3	TRBJ1-5	TRBD1	many	CASRPGQISNQPQHF	TGTGCCAGCAGACCGGGACAGATTAGCAATCAGCCCCAGCATTTT
TRBV28	TRBJ2-5	.	many	CASSLLDQETQYF	TGTGCCAGCAGTTTATTGGACCAAGAGACCCAGTACTTC
TRBV30	TRBJ2-5	.	few	CAWTTRGPETQYF	TGTGCCTGGACCACACGGGGACCGGAGACCCAGTACTTC
TRBV11-1	TRBJ2-5	.	many	CASSLGGDSETQYF	TGTGCCAGCAGCTTAGGGGGCGATTCAGAGACCCAGTACTTC
TRBV11-1	TRBJ2-3	.	many	CASSLNRGDTQYF	TGTGCCAGCAGCTTAAACCGGGGAGATACGCAGTATTTT
TRBV30	TRBJ2-6	.	many	CAWNSLSGANVLTF	TGTGCCTGGAATAGCCTCTCTGGGGCCAACGTCCTGACTTTC
TRBV28	TRBJ1-4	.	many	CASSTTGDVEKLFF	TGTGCCAGCAGTACGACAGGAGATGTAGAAAAACTGTTTTTT